The 14 T cell receptor beta chains below come from one sample, sequenced in a study of neurological immune-mediated disorders. MiXCR was run by TCRdb on the 5' RACE reads, yielding one entry per CDR3 protein. The sample lists 40,000 or so distinct CDR3 sequences, roughly 5% occurring once. The sequenced sample was CD4+ T cells from blood. Receptors originate from a young man in good health.

This clonotype showed up many times. The genes are TRBV29-1 and TRBJ2-2, with D possibly being TRBD2 (5 bases). Trimming removed 6 bases from V and 1 base from J, with 12 bases in between. Germline CDR1 and CDR2: SQVTM and ANQGSEA. The CDR3 is 14 residues long. CDR3 loop: CSVLTGMNTGELFF. The CDR3 nucleotides read TGCAGCGTGCTGACCGGGATGAACACCGGGGAGCTGTTTTTT.

This clonotype was detected many times. The rearrangement links TRBV27 to TRBJ2-5; D might be TRBD1 (6 bases). V lost 2 bases to trimming and J lost 7 bases, with 17 bases between them. The CDR3 has 15 amino acids. The germline V gene has CDR1 MNHEY and CDR2 SMNVEV (reference sequence). DNA of the CDR3: TGTGCCAGCAGTTTAAGAGCGCTTACCAGGGGGACCCAGTACTTC. Protein sequence: CASSLRALTRGTQYF.

This clonotype was counted many times. J is TRBJ2-5 and V is TRBV24-1; weak D call: TRBD2 (5 bases). The CDR3 runs to 13 residues. Germline loops: CDR1 KGHDR, CDR2 SFDVKD. The V and J ends lost 6 bases and 5 bases respectively, with 12 bases between them. Here the CDR3 DNA reads TGTGCCACCAGTACTAGTCTATTCGAGACCCAGTACTTC. This codes for CATSTSLFETQYF.

This clonotype was detected many times. The rearrangement links TRBV7-2 to TRBJ1-2; weak D call: TRBD1 (6 bases). CDR1 SGHTA and CDR2 FQGNSA come from the germline V gene. The CDR3 runs to 14 residues. Trimming took 2 bases from V and 2 from J, leaving 9 bases between them. The CDR3 DNA is TGTGCCAGCAGCTTACGGACAGAGAACTATGGCTACACCTTC. It yields the protein CASSLRTENYGYTF.

In this sample, this clonotype turned up many times. The chain recombines TRBV5-1 with TRBJ2-3, with 7 bases lining up with TRBD2. Losses at the gene ends were 4 bases for V and 0 bases for J; bases not matched to a gene: 20. CDR1 SGHRS and CDR2 YFSETQ come from the germline V gene. The CDR3 loop spans 20 amino acids. Here the CDR3 reads CASSRRGGVIVTYSTDTQYF. CDR3 DNA: TGCGCCAGCAGCCGCCGGGGAGGGGTGATTGTGACTTATAGCACAGATACGCAGTATTTT.

This clonotype was seen at least ten times. The chain links TRBV7-2 to TRBJ2-3, with unresolved D. Germline V gene lookup returns CDR1 SGHTA and CDR2 FQGNSA. This CDR3 is built from 12 residues. Trimming shortened V by 5 bases and J by 5 bases, and 8 bases separated the two germline ends. In DNA, the CDR3 is TGTGCCAGCAGCCCCCTGAGAGATACGCAGTATTTT. Protein product: CASSPLRDTQYF.

This clonotype was recorded a few times. V and J are TRBV20-1 and TRBJ2-4, with a possible D match to TRBD2 (5 bases). Per germline, CDR1 DFQATT and CDR2 SNEGSKA (reference sequence). This CDR3 contains 16 residues. Trimming took off 5 bases at V and 0 bases at J, with 17 bases between the two ends. The chain's CDR3 is CSAPGSPGLAKNIQYF. CDR3 nucleotides: TGCAGTGCTCCTGGGAGTCCCGGGCTAGCCAAAAACATTCAGTACTTC.

This clonotype was detected many times. The genes are TRBV12-3 or TRBV12-4 and TRBJ1-5; no clear D. CDR3 size: 17 residues. Trimming pared 4 bases from V and 0 bases from J, leaving 16 bases between. The CDR3 loop reads CASSSATSWYSNQPQHF. CDR3 coding DNA: TGTGCCAGCAGTTCAGCGACATCCTGGTATAGCAATCAGCCCCAGCATTTT.

In this sample, this clonotype turned up many times. The chain has TRBV9 and TRBJ1-2, with D unclear. V gave up 4 bases and J gave up 8 bases, with 18 bases separating them. The CDR3 loop spans 14 amino acids. The germline CDR1 and CDR2 sequences are SGDLS and YYNGEE. CDR3 nucleotides: TGTGCCAGCAGCTCTCGTATCGGGGTCGGAGGCTACACCTTC. Translated, it gives CASSSRIGVGGYTF.

This clonotype was observed many times. This chain links TRBV30 with TRBJ1-2; D gene unclear. Between the trimmed V and J ends, which lost 1 base and 4 bases, there was a span of 7 bases. CDR1 GTSNPN and CDR2 SVGIG come from the germline V gene (reference sequence). The CDR3 has 12 residues. CDR3 protein: CAWSGSLYGYTF. In nucleotides, the CDR3 is TGTGCCTGGAGTGGGAGTCTCTATGGCTACACCTTC.

The sample holds many counts of this clonotype. The V and J genes are TRBV20-1 and TRBJ1-1; TRBD1 is a possible D gene (5 bases). Trimming left V 5 bases short and J 8 bases short, with 18 bases between. Germline V gives CDR1 DFQATT, CDR2 SNEGSKA (reference sequence). The CDR3 is 13 amino acids. This CDR3 reads CSAYTGTKVEAFF. CDR3 DNA sequence: TGCAGTGCTTACACCGGGACGAAAGTAGAAGCTTTCTTT.

At least ten counts were recorded for this clonotype. This rearrangement joins TRBV3-1 to TRBJ2-1; TRBD1 aligns across 7 bases. Trimming took 4 bases from V and 3 from J; bases not matched to a gene: 3. Germline V gene sequence: CDR1 LGHDT, CDR2 YNNKEL (reference sequence). CDR3 length equals 14 residues. CDR3 protein: CASSRTGDYNEQFF. The CDR3 region has the DNA TGTGCCAGCAGCCGAACAGGGGACTACAATGAGCAGTTCTTC.

This clonotype occurred many times. V is TRBV7-2 and J is TRBJ2-3; 14 nucleotides match TRBD2. The germline CDR1 and CDR2 sequences are SGHTA and FQGNSA. With 5 bases clipped from V and 4 bases from J, the junction kept 8 bases outside the gene matches. The CDR3 covers 17 residues. The CDR3 bases are TGTGCCAGCAGCAGGGGGACTAGCGGGGGAAGGGCAGATACGCAGTATTTT. Encoded protein: CASSRGTSGGRADTQYF.

This clonotype came up many times. CDR3 coding DNA: TGTGCCAGCAGTTACTCGATCCGGGTCCGCAATGAGCAGTTCTTC. Protein sequence: CASSYSIRVRNEQFF. The chain combines TRBV6-5 with TRBJ2-1; D is undetermined. The CDR3 runs 15 residues. Trimming cost V 0 bases and J 6 bases, with 12 bases left between them. From germline, CDR1 is MNHEY and CDR2 SVGAGI.